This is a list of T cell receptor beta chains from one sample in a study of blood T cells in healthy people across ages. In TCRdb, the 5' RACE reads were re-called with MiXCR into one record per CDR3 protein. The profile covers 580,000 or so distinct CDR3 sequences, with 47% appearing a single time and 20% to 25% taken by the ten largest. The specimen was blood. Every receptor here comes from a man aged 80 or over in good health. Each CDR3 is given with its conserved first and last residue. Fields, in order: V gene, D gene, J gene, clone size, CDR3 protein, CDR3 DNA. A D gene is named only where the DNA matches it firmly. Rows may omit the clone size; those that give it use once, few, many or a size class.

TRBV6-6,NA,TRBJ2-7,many,CASSTSRQVRGYEQYF,TGTGCCAGCAGTACCTCACGACAGGTCAGGGGATACGAGCAGTACTTC
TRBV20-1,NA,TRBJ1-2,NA,CSARGEGGNQRNYGYTF,TGCAGTGCTAGAGGGGAGGGGGGAAACCAACGGAACTATGGCTACACCTTC
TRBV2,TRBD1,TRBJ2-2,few,CASSRDRANTGELFF,TGTGCCAGCAGTCGAGACAGGGCTAACACCGGGGAGCTGTTTTTT
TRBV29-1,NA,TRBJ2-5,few,CSVHGPEETQYF,TGCAGCGTCCATGGCCCTGAAGAGACCCAGTACTTC
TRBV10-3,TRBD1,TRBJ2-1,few,CAISSTGDYNEQFF,TGTGCCATCAGTTCAACAGGGGACTACAATGAGCAGTTCTTC
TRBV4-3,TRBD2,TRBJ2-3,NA,CASSQGLAGGRADTQYF,TGCGCCAGCAGCCAAGGGCTGGCGGGGGGTCGGGCAGATACGCAGTATTTT
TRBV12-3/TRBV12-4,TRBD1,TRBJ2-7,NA,CVSSADRAILEQYF,TGTGTCAGCAGTGCGGACAGGGCCATTTTGGAGCAGTACTTC
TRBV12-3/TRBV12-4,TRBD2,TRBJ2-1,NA,CASSLGTSGGDKFF,TGTGCCAGCAGTTTAGGCACTAGCGGGGGGGATAAGTTCTTC
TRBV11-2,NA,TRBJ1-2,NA,CASSNNRAYGYTF,TGTGCCAGCAGCAATAACAGGGCTTATGGCTACACCTTC
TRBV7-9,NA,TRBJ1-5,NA,CASSSLGANQPQHF,TGTGCCAGCAGCTCCCTCGGGGCCAATCAGCCCCAGCATTTT
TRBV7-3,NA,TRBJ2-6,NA,CASSLNYRTSGANVLTF,TGTGCCAGCAGCTTAAACTACAGGACCTCTGGGGCCAACGTCCTGACTTTC
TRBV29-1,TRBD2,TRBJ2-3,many,CSVETSPDTQYF,TGCAGCGTTGAGACTAGCCCTGATACGCAGTATTTT